The 29 T cell receptor beta chains in this list originate from one sample, sequenced in a study of T cell repertoires in cytomegalovirus infection. No antigen is known for these receptors. TCRdb re-called the reads through MiXCR, storing one row per CDR3 protein. The sample has a few hundred thousand distinct CDR3 sequences; roughly 25% are singletons. Here the sequenced sample was cultured PBMCs, taken from culture after CMV antigen stimulation. Receptor source: a human donor in good health (CMV status not recorded). Some clones in this sample may be carry-over from other donors' samples.

This clonotype was detected ten times or more. The V call is TRBV28, the J call TRBJ2-4; perhaps TRBD2 as D (7 bases). This CDR3 comprises 13 residues. V was clipped by 6 bases and J by 7 bases, with 13 bases between them. CDR1 and CDR2 (germline): MDHEN, SYDVKM. The CDR3 protein is CASRVGGANIQYF. CDR3 DNA: TGTGCCAGCAGGGTTGGGGGGGCCAACATTCAGTACTTC.

This clonotype showed up just a few times. The chain has TRBV24-1 and TRBJ1-5, with D perhaps TRBD1 (6 bases). This CDR3 contains 15 residues. The V gene's germline CDR1 is KGHDR and CDR2 SFDVKD. V shed 5 bases and J shed 4 bases, with 14 bases lying between them. The chain's CDR3 is CATSGRDTWNQPQHF. The CDR3 DNA reads as TGTGCCACCAGTGGCCGGGACACCTGGAATCAGCCCCAGCATTTT.

This clonotype was picked up many times. The CDR3, as DNA: TGTGCCAGCAGTTCTCGGACGAACACTGAAGCTTTCTTT. It translates to CASSSRTNTEAFF. The rearrangement uses TRBV12-3 or TRBV12-4 and TRBJ1-1; D unclear. The CDR3 extends over 13 amino acids. The germline V and J ends were trimmed by 4 bases and 1 base, with 7 bases remaining between them.

The chain carries TRBV12-5 and TRBJ1-5, with D possibly matching TRBD1 (5 bases). Looked up from germline, CDR1 is LGHNT and CDR2 is FRNRAP. The CDR3 has 13 residues. Trimming stripped 5 bases from V and 7 bases from J, with 12 bases between. The CDR3 protein is CASGPDSRQPQHF. The CDR3 coding sequence is TGTGCTAGTGGTCCAGACAGCCGCCAGCCCCAGCATTTT.

The V gene is TRBV7-2, the J gene TRBJ2-4; D is perhaps TRBD1 (5 bases). CDR3 length: 14 residues. Trimming left V 2 bases short and J 7 bases short, with 12 bases between. The germline gives CDR1 SGHTA, CDR2 FQGNSA. The CDR3 loop reads CASSLSPGRNIQYF. The CDR3, as DNA: TGTGCCAGCAGCTTATCGCCAGGGCGGAACATTCAGTACTTC.

This clonotype has just a few counts. The rearrangement links TRBV4-1 to TRBJ1-5, with unresolved D. CDR1 and CDR2 (germline): MGHRA, YSYEKL. The CDR3 totals 13 residues. Trimming removed 1 base at V and 7 bases at J, with 8 bases between. CDR3 protein: CASSQGLWQPQHF. CDR3 coding DNA: TGCGCCAGCAGCCAAGGTCTGTGGCAGCCCCAGCATTTT.

The chain has TRBV20-1 and TRBJ2-1, with a tentative D call TRBD2 (6 bases). Germline V gene sequence: CDR1 DFQATT, CDR2 SNEGSKA (reference sequence). The germline V and J ends were trimmed by 6 bases and 4 bases, with 19 bases remaining between them. The CDR3 loop spans 15 amino acids. The CDR3 region is CSASLAEHGYNEQFF. CDR3 coding DNA: TGCAGTGCATCCTTAGCGGAACACGGGTACAATGAGCAGTTCTTC.

This clonotype came up many times. The chain has TRBV19 and TRBJ2-5, with 7 bases aligning to TRBD1. Germline assignment: CDR1 LNHDA and CDR2 SQIVND (reference sequence). Germline trimming cut 9 bases from V and 2 bases from J; bases unmatched to any gene: 9. There are 14 residues in the CDR3. The CDR3 nucleotides are TGTGCCAGCAGCCCGGGGACAGTTCAAGAGACCCAGTACTTC. Its translation is CASSPGTVQETQYF.

V and J are TRBV6-8 and TRBJ1-1; 7 nucleotides align to TRBD1. The CDR3 is 15 amino acids. Germline V lookup: CDR1 MNHGY, CDR2 SAAAGT. V gave up 6 bases and J gave up 4 bases; unmatched junction bases: 11. This CDR3 reads CASRMDRSLGTEAFF. CDR3 DNA: TGTGCCAGCAGGATGGACAGGTCGTTGGGCACTGAAGCTTTCTTT.

CDR3 sequence: CSVGRLSSYNEQFF. The CDR3 coding sequence is TGCAGCGTGGGACGATTGAGCTCCTACAATGAGCAGTTCTTC. This chain connects TRBV29-1 to TRBJ2-1; D is possibly TRBD1 or TRBD2 (5 bases each). The CDR3 contains 14 residues. V lost 6 bases, J lost 0 bases, and 12 bases lay in between. Germline loops: CDR1 SQVTM, CDR2 ANQGSEA.

This chain links TRBV4-3 with TRBJ2-5, with D unresolved. With 0 bases removed from V and 5 bases from J, the gap between germline ends came to 10 bases. This CDR3 spans 14 amino acids. The V gene's germline CDR1 is LGHNA and CDR2 YSLEER. CDR3 region: CASSQDSPGETQYF. The CDR3 DNA follows: TGCGCCAGCAGCCAAGACAGCCCCGGTGAGACCCAGTACTTC.

At least ten counts were recorded for this clonotype. The V and J genes are TRBV7-2 and TRBJ2-3; D could derive from TRBD1 or TRBD2 (6 bases each). The CDR3 spans 14 residues. Deletions cut 4 bases from V and 11 bases from J, with 19 bases between. Germline-derived CDR1 and CDR2 are SGHTA and FQGNSA. Written as DNA, the CDR3 is TGTGCCAGCAGCTCGGCCACTAGAGGGGGGAGGCAGTATTTT. Its translation: CASSSATRGGRQYF.

This chain joins TRBV29-1 and TRBJ1-1, with D perhaps matching TRBD1 (5 bases). This CDR3 has 14 residues. Germline V gene sequence: CDR1 SQVTM, CDR2 ANQGSEA. Trimming pared 7 bases from V and 1 base from J, leaving 16 bases between. The CDR3 spells CSALPGQGNTEAFF. The CDR3 nucleotides read TGCAGCGCCCTCCCCGGGCAGGGGAACACTGAAGCTTTCTTT.

This clonotype was seen a handful of times. The chain carries TRBV4-1 and TRBJ2-7; the D gene is possibly TRBD2 (6 bases). Germline loops: CDR1 MGHRA, CDR2 YSYEKL. The CDR3 totals 15 residues. Trimming removed 0 bases from V and 5 bases from J, with 14 bases in between. The CDR3 DNA reads as TGCGCCAGCAGCCAAGATCAGGGACTGCAGGACGAGCAGTACTTC. Its protein product is CASSQDQGLQDEQYF.

The V gene is TRBV5-1, the J gene TRBJ1-1; D is ambiguous. The germline gives CDR1 SGHRS, CDR2 YFSETQ. Trimming took off 0 bases at V and 1 base at J, with 7 bases between the two ends. The CDR3 length is 14 residues. CDR3 loop: CASSLASANTEAFF. In DNA, the CDR3 is TGCGCCAGCAGCTTGGCATCGGCGAACACTGAAGCTTTCTTT.

This clonotype showed up just a few times. V and J are TRBV20-1 and TRBJ2-3; D assignment may be TRBD1 or TRBD2 (6 bases each). Germline lookup yields CDR1 DFQATT and CDR2 SNEGSKA (reference sequence). The CDR3 is 11 amino acids. The CDR3 region is CRGGPSDTQYF. The CDR3 nucleotides read TGCAGGGGGGGCCCTTCAGATACGCAGTATTTT.

This clonotype was seen a few times. The rearrangement links TRBV18 to TRBJ2-1; 12 bases fit TRBD2. Germline loops: CDR1 KGHSH, CDR2 LQKENI. After removal of 3 bases from V and 3 bases from J, the junction contained 6 bases not matched to a gene. The CDR3 has 17 residues. CDR3 DNA: TGTGCCAGCTCACCCAGCCTAGCGGGAGGGTACTACAATGAGCAGTTCTTC. It is translated as CASSPSLAGGYYNEQFF.

This clonotype was seen more than once but under ten times. V gene TRBV11-2 combines with J gene TRBJ2-1; D is uncertain. V gave up 3 bases and J gave up 2 bases, with 5 bases separating them. This CDR3 spans 13 amino acids. CDR1 and CDR2 (germline): SGHAT, FQNNGV. CDR3 sequence: CASSFPPYNEQFF. CDR3 sequence (DNA): TGTGCCAGCAGCTTTCCGCCCTACAATGAGCAGTTCTTC.

CDR3 protein: CASSSLGIYNEQFF. CDR3 bases: TGTGCCAGCAGCTCCCTAGGTATATACAATGAGCAGTTCTTC. This chain uses TRBV7-9 with TRBJ2-1; D call uncertain. The CDR3 spans 14 residues. V was pared by 4 bases and J by 4 bases, with 11 bases between. Per the germline V gene, CDR1 is SEHNR and CDR2 is FQNEAQ (reference sequence).

The chain recombines TRBV7-2 with TRBJ2-5; TRBD1 aligns across 7 bases. The CDR3 spans 13 residues. The V gene's germline CDR1 is SGHTA and CDR2 FQGNSA. V was clipped by 6 bases and J by 5 bases; unmatched bases: 6. The CDR3 bases are TGTGCCAGCAGTCAAGACAGGGCGGAGACCCAGTACTTC. This gives the protein CASSQDRAETQYF.

V gene TRBV15 combines with J gene TRBJ2-7, with 10 bases identical to TRBD1. Germline V lookup: CDR1 LNHNV, CDR2 YYDKDF (reference sequence). Unmatched junction bases numbered 10, after V lost 4 bases and J lost 7 bases. The CDR3 extends over 15 amino acids. CDR3 protein: CATSKGQGGFKEQYF. In nucleotides, the CDR3 is TGTGCCACCAGCAAAGGACAGGGGGGTTTTAAGGAGCAGTACTTC.

The chain carries TRBV6-2 or TRBV6-3 and TRBJ2-7; 9 nucleotides agree with TRBD1. V shed 6 bases, J shed 3 bases, and the junction held 15 bases outside the gene matches. The CDR3 loop spans 17 amino acids. Germline CDR1 and CDR2: MNHEY and SVGEGT. Here the CDR3 DNA reads TGTGCCAGCAGAACGGACCGGCGGGACAGGGCCTTCTACGAGCAGTACGTC. Translation: CASRTDRRDRAFYEQYV.

This clonotype was recorded many times. An end of the junction does not agree with germline; a read error may underlie this. V gene TRBV6-2 or TRBV6-3 combines with J gene TRBJ2-3, with a weak D call TRBD2 (6 bases). Germline CDR1 MNHEY, CDR2 SVGEGT. CDR3 length: 12 amino acids. In DNA form, the CDR3 reads TGTGCCAGCAGTTCCCAGCGGAGGGCTTATGCTTTT. Its protein product is CASSSQRRAYAF.

The table lists this clonotype with many counts. The rearrangement links TRBV7-2 to TRBJ2-1; tentatively, D is TRBD2 (6 bases). CDR1 and CDR2 (germline): SGHTA, FQGNSA. With 5 bases removed from V and 15 bases from J, the gap between germline ends came to 17 bases. The CDR3 is 12 residues long. CDR3 coding DNA: TGTGCCAGCAGCCCAAATGGGCGGGGCCCGTTCTTC. Translated: CASSPNGRGPFF.

This clonotype was found a few times. This chain joins TRBV27 and TRBJ1-5; maybe TRBD1 (5 bases). V dropped 10 bases and J dropped 3 bases, with 19 bases sitting between them. Germline values: CDR1 MNHEY, CDR2 SMNVEV (reference sequence). The CDR3 has 15 amino acids. CDR3: CATREAGTVNQPQHF. DNA of the CDR3: TGTGCCACAAGGGAGGCCGGGACGGTCAATCAGCCCCAGCATTTT.

This clonotype was picked up a small number of times. The chain couples TRBV24-1 to TRBJ1-5; D possibly corresponds to TRBD1 (6 bases). Germline V gives CDR1 KGHDR, CDR2 SFDVKD. V gave up 6 bases and J gave up 2 bases, with 7 bases separating them. This CDR3 contains 13 residues. CDR3 nucleotides: TGTGCCACCAGTTACAGGGGCAATCAGCCCCAGCATTTT. Protein product: CATSYRGNQPQHF.

The chain uses TRBV7-3 and TRBJ2-2; no clear D gene. CDR3 length: 14 amino acids. V lost 1 base, J lost 6 bases, and 9 bases lay in between. From germline, CDR1 is SGHTA and CDR2 FQGTGA. The CDR3 DNA is TGTGCCAGCAGCTTAATCGCCTGGGCCGGGGAGCTGTTTTTT. It specifies CASSLIAWAGELFF.

V usage is TRBV18 and J usage is TRBJ2-1; no firm D call. Germline CDR1 KGHSH, CDR2 LQKENI. V shed 4 bases and J shed 7 bases, with 11 bases lying between them. The CDR3 spans 13 residues. CDR3 nucleotides: TGTGCCAGCTCACAAGGCCAAGCAAATGAGCAGTTCTTC. It yields the protein CASSQGQANEQFF.

This clonotype was observed many times. The V call is TRBV7-6, the J call TRBJ2-7; TRBD1 is a possible D gene (5 bases). The CDR3 length is 13 residues. V shed 5 bases and J shed 3 bases, with 11 bases lying between them. The germline V gene has CDR1 SGHVS and CDR2 FNYEAQ. CDR3 nucleotide sequence: TGTGCCAGCAGCAACCAGGGATTCTACGAGCAGTACTTC. Its protein is CASSNQGFYEQYF.